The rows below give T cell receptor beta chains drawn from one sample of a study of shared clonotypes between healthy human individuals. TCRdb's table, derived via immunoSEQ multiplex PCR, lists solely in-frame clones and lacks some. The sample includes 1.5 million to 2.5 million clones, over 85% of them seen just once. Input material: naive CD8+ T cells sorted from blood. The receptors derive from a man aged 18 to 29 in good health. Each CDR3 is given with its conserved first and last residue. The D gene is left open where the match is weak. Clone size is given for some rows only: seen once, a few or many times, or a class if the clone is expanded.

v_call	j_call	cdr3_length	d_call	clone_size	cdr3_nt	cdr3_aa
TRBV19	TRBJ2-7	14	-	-	TGTGCCAGTAGTATAAGTTCCGTCTCCTACGAGCAGTACTTC	CASSISSVSYEQYF
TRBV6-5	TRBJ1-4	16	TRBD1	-	TGTGCCAGCAGTTACTATTATACAGGGGAGAATGAAAAACTGTTTTTT	CASSYYYTGENEKLFF
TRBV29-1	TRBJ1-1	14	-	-	TGCAGCGTTGGGGTTACGGGGGGTTACACTGAAGCTTTCTTT	CSVGVTGGYTEAFF
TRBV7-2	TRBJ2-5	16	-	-	TGTGCCAGCAGCTTATGGGTGGTGGGCGGTTTGGAGACCCAGTACTTC	CASSLWVVGGLETQYF
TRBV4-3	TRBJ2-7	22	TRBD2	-	TGCGCCAGCAGCCAAGGACCGGAACGGAACGGGACTAGCGGGAGGCCGATCTACGAGCAGTACTTC	CASSQGPERNGTSGRPIYEQYF
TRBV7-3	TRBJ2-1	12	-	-	TGTGCCAGCAGCTTAACGCCCAATGAGCAGTTCTTC	CASSLTPNEQFF
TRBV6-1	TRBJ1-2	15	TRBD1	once	TGTGCCAGCAGTGAAGTAGAGACAGGGAACTATGGCTACACCTTC	CASSEVETGNYGYTF
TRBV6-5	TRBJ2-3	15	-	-	TGTGCCAGCAGTTACCTCCGGGTTAGCACAGATACGCAGTATTTT	CASSYLRVSTDTQYF
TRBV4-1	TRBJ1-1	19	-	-	TGCGCCAGCAGCCAAGAGTATATAAGGGAAGGGGGGTTGAACACTGAAGCTTTCTTT	CASSQEYIREGGLNTEAFF
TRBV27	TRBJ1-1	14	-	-	TGTGCCAGCAGTTTAGGTGTTATGAACACTGAAGCTTTCTTT	CASSLGVMNTEAFF
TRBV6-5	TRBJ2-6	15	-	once	TGTGCCAGCAGTTCCATAGCGTCCGGGGCCAACGTCCTGACTTTC	CASSSIASGANVLTF
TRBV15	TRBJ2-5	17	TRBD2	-	TGTGCCACCAGCAGAACTCTAGCGGGGGAGCGGCAAGAGACCCAGTACTTC	CATSRTLAGERQETQYF
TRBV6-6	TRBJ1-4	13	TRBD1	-	TGTGCCAGCAGCGGACAGGGGTGGGAAAAACTGTTTTTT	CASSGQGWEKLFF
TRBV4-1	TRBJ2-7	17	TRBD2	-	TGCGCCAGCAGCCAAGAGGGGACCAGCGGGAGCACCTACGAGCAGTACTTC	CASSQEGTSGSTYEQYF
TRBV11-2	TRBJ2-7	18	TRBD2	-	TGTGCCAGCAGCTTAGAGGAGGGACTAGCGGGAGGCGATTACGAGCAGTACTTC	CASSLEEGLAGGDYEQYF
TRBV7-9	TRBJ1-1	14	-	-	TGTGCCAGCAGCTACGGGACCATGAACACTGAAGCTTTCTTT	CASSYGTMNTEAFF
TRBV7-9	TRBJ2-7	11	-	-	TGTGCCAGCAGCGCAGCCTACGAGCAGTACTTC	CASSAAYEQYF
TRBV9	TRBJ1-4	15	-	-	TGTGCCAGCAGCGAAACACCGTCAACTAATGAAAAACTGTTTTTT	CASSETPSTNEKLFF
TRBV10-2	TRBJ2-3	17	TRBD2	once	TGCGCCAGTGGACTAGCGGGGGGTTCATATAGCACAGATACGCAGTATTTT	CASGLAGGSYSTDTQYF
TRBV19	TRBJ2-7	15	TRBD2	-	TGTGCCAGTAGTATAGCAAAAGCGGGACCCTACGAGCAGTACTTC	CASSIAKAGPYEQYF
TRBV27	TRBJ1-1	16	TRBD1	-	TGTGCCAGCAGTTACAGGGGCCGGGGAGATAACACTGAAGCTTTCTTT	CASSYRGRGDNTEAFF
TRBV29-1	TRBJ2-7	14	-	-	TGCAGCGTTGGAGGAGGGCCAGAATCCTACGAGCAGTACTTC	CSVGGGPESYEQYF
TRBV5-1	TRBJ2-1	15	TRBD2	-	TGCGCCAGCAGCTTGGCGGGAGGGGCCTACAATGAGCAGTTCTTC	CASSLAGGAYNEQFF
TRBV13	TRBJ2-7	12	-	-	TGTGCCAGCAGCTCCCAGGGCAACGAGCAGTACTTC	CASSSQGNEQYF
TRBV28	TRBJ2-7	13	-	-	TGTGCCAGCAGTTTTGCGTATTCGTACGAGCAGTACTTC	CASSFAYSYEQYF
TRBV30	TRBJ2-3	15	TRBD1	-	TGTGCCTGGAGTAGGGGGCCGTCCAGCACAGATACGCAGTATTTT	CAWSRGPSSTDTQYF
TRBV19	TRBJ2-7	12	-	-	TGTGCCAGTAGGAACCCCTCCTACGAGCAGTACTTC	CASRNPSYEQYF
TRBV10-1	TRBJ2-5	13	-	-	TGCGCCAGCAGTGAAGGGGTTCTCGAGACCCAGTACTTC	CASSEGVLETQYF
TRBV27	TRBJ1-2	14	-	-	TGTGCCAGCAGTTTATTTCGGCGTCTCTATGGCTACACCTTC	CASSLFRRLYGYTF
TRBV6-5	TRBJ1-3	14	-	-	TGTGCCAGCAGTTTTGGGGGAGGAGGAAACACCATATATTTT	CASSFGGGGNTIYF
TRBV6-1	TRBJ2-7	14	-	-	TGTGCCAGCAGTTCCCGGGACGGACCCTACGAGCAGTACTTC	CASSSRDGPYEQYF
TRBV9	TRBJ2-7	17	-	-	TGTGCCAGCAGCGCCGGACTGATGACCTATTTAGCCTACGAGCAGTACTTC	CASSAGLMTYLAYEQYF
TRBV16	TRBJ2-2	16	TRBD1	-	TGTGCCAGCAGCCAATTGGGGGACAGCCTCACCGGGGAGCTGTTTTTT	CASSQLGDSLTGELFF
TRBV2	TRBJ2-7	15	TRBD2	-	TGTGCCAGCAGTGGAGGACTAGCGGGACCCTACGAGCAGTACTTC	CASSGGLAGPYEQYF
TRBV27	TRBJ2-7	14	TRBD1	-	TGTGCCAGCAGTTCCCTCCGGACAGGTTACGAGCAGTACTTC	CASSSLRTGYEQYF
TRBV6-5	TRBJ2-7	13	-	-	TGTGCCAGCAGTTACAGTCCGGCCTACGAGCAGTACTTC	CASSYSPAYEQYF
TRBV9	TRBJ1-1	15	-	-	TGTGCCAGCAGCGTAGATCCGGGGATGAACACTGAAGCTTTCTTT	CASSVDPGMNTEAFF
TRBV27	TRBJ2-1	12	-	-	TGTGCCAGCAGTTTATTGAACAATGAGCAGTTCTTC	CASSLLNNEQFF
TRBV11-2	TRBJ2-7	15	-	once	TGTGCCAGCAGCTTAGGGCCAGCACAAGCCTACGAGCAGTACTTC	CASSLGPAQAYEQYF
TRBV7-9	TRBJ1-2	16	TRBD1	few	TGTGCCAGCAGCTTGTTCCCGGACAGGCTGGGGTATGGCTACACCTTC	CASSLFPDRLGYGYTF